The text below deals with one T cell receptor beta chain. Its antigen has not been determined. One base away there is no much larger clone; base qualities are not given. The CDR3 numbers 18 residues from cysteine through phenylalanine. Only CDR3 DNA remains: 54 bases, in frame from the first base. This entry belongs to a study of blood T cell repertoires in COVID-19 (TCRdb year 2020). Turning to the overall study: Collaborator samples came from the United States, Italy and Spain and covered acute and convalescent phases of COVID-19. The prospective study material was composed of cDNA or gDNA derived from T cells, B-cell-depleted T cells, or PBMCs. The dataset comprised deeply sampled blood TCRbeta repertoires from subjects exposed to, actively infected with, or recovered from COVID-19. The repertoires were released in a freely available public database meant as a resource for research on the immune response to SARS-CoV-2. Samples came from the ongoing ImmuneRACE study (first 160 participants) plus 1,254 subjects from 6 global collaborators. A de-identified subject ID, COVID-19 status, age in years and sex were almost always included in the sample metadata. Where HLA class I and class II types were available, the types were taken from metadata supplied by the sample provider, not from assay-based typing. Beyond this particular receptor, the publication reports: The quantity of clinical and demographic metadata differed by source and by participant and was supplied without curation.

One collaborating source in Seattle enrolled patients while the patients were actively infected and followed the patients over time throughout the course of disease. The collaborating institutions used their own protocols to collect whole blood in K2EDTA tubes. For TCRbeta analysis, collaborators shipped samples in one of three forms: frozen whole blood, isolated PBMCs, or DNA extracted from either of those sample types. The immunoSEQ Assay, a bias-controlled multiplex PCR, was used to amplify TCRbeta CDR3 regions from genomic DNA. In the source study's methods: Within the assay, amplification of reference gene primers was used to estimate how many nucleated cells each sample contained. To quantify the absolute abundance of each unique TCRbeta CDR3 rearrangement, sequence reads were collapsed and filtered. For each sample, productive Simpson clonality was calculated by taking the square root of Simpson's diversity index across productive rearrangements. TCRdb re-hosts the immuneACCESS table, in-frame sequences only. Its copies lack some clones; in the studies checked, an unresolved V gene accounts for under half of them, and the cause for the rest is not known. V and J calls and clone size are copied from that table; D and trimming were computed from the DNA. Recorded for this sample are some 64,000 clones; less than 90% of them occurred a single time. The top ten constitute about 15% of the sample.

The TCR comes from a man in his sixties with COVID-19, enrolled during active disease. This receptor chain uses TRBV7-5 and TRBJ2-1; the table's D call TRBD2 went unverified against the DNA. TRBV7-5 is flagged as a pseudogene. The sequenced material came from peripheral blood. The DNA sequence is as follows: TGTGTCAGACGGGGGCTAGCGGGAGGGGTGAGAGAATGCAATGAGCAGTTCTTC. It translates to CVRRGLAGGVRECNEQFF.